The 22 T cell receptor beta chains below come from one sample, sequenced in a study of Ad26.COV2.S vaccination and SARS-CoV-2 variants. Produced via immunoSEQ multiplex PCR; TCRdb's table is partial and in-frame only. The sample has hundreds of thousands of clones, around 87% seen once. Treatment of the sample: around 19 received Ad26.COV2.S at low or high dose, single or two shots; 5 received placebo; per-sample allocation not given. Sampling was done on day 63 after the first vaccine or placebo injection. Sample: peripheral blood, taken in a trial of Ad26.COV2.S vaccine versus placebo. These receptors were taken from a person between 18 and 59 years old who received the Ad26.COV2.S COVID-19 vaccine or a placebo.

The genes are TRBV11-3 and TRBJ1-1; no clear D gene. This CDR3 is built from 14 residues. Germline V gene lookup returns CDR1 SGHNT and CDR2 YENEEA. The V end was cut by 1 base, the J end by 1 base, with 7 bases between. The CDR3 is CASSLGAENTEAFF. In DNA form, the CDR3 reads TGTGCCAGCAGCTTAGGGGCAGAGAACACTGAAGCTTTCTTT.

The rearrangement joins TRBV7-6 to TRBJ2-7; 13 bases are shared with TRBD2. Germline V gene lookup returns CDR1 SGHVS and CDR2 FNYEAQ. The CDR3 consists of 15 residues. The V segment lost 6 bases and the J segment 4 bases; nucleotides outside the gene matches: 6. The CDR3 DNA follows: TGTGCCAGCAGAGAGGGACTAGCGGGGACTTACGAGCAGTACTTC. Protein: CASREGLAGTYEQYF.

The chain couples TRBV19 to TRBJ2-7; 8 nucleotides align to TRBD2. This CDR3 region has 14 residues. Germline CDR1 is LNHDA and CDR2 is SQIVND (reference sequence). The junction had 5 bases not matched to a gene; V was cut back by 5 bases and J by 2 bases. DNA for the CDR3: TGTGCCAGTAGTTTCGGGAGGGACGCCTACGAGCAGTACTTC. Protein product: CASSFGRDAYEQYF.

The chain employs TRBV4-2 and TRBJ2-3, with 14 bases identical to TRBD2. Germline V gives CDR1 LGHNA, CDR2 YNFKEQ. The ends lost 3 bases at V and 1 base at J; junction bases unmatched: 6. The CDR3 extends over 18 amino acids. The CDR3 sequence: CASSHGTSGGSGTDTQYF. The DNA of the CDR3 is TGTGCCAGCAGCCACGGGACTAGCGGGGGCTCAGGCACAGATACGCAGTATTTT.

The chain links TRBV5-8 to TRBJ1-5; 7 nucleotides match TRBD1. The CDR3 loop spans 15 amino acids. Germline CDR1 reads SGHTS; CDR2 reads YDEGEE. The V gene end was trimmed by 4 bases and the J gene end by 6 bases; junction bases not matched to a gene: 10. CDR3 sequence: CASSPKTGASQPQHF. The CDR3 DNA follows: TGTGCCAGCAGCCCGAAAACAGGGGCGAGTCAGCCCCAGCATTTT. The variable domain in full, with the rest retrieved from reference TRBV5-8 and TRBJ1-5, is EAGVTQSPTHLIKTRGQQATLRCSPISGHTSVYWYQQALGLGLQFLLWYDEGEERNRGNFPPRFSGRQFPNYSSELNVNALELEDSALYLCASSPKTGASQPQHFGDGTRLSIL.

The V and J genes are TRBV5-4 and TRBJ1-2, with D perhaps matching TRBD1 (5 bases). Germline V lookup: CDR1 SGHNT, CDR2 YYREEE (reference sequence). The CDR3 is made up of 14 amino acids. The germline V and J ends were trimmed by 4 bases and 0 bases, with 10 bases remaining between them. The CDR3 DNA reads as TGTGCCAGCAGCCCCAGGGCAGCTAACTATGGCTACACCTTC. Amino acid sequence: CASSPRAANYGYTF. Filled out from reference TRBV5-4 and TRBJ1-2, the complete variable domain reads ETGVTQSPTHLIKTRGQQVTLRCSSQSGHNTVSWYQQALGQGPQFIFQYYREEENGRGNFPPRFSGLQFPNYSSELNVNALELDDSALYLCASSPRAANYGYTFGSGTRLTVV.

V usage is TRBV19 and J usage is TRBJ1-2, with 9 nucleotides matching TRBD1. V gave up 6 bases and J gave up 4 bases; unmatched junction bases: 15. The length of the CDR3 is 17 residues. Germline loops: CDR1 LNHDA, CDR2 SQIVND (reference sequence). The CDR3 reads CASRPITGGPPLYGYTF. The CDR3 DNA sequence: TGTGCCAGTAGACCAATAACAGGGGGCCCCCCTCTCTATGGCTACACCTTC.

The V gene is TRBV27, the J gene TRBJ2-7; D is ambiguous. Germline loops: CDR1 MNHEY, CDR2 SMNVEV (reference sequence). V lost 10 bases and J lost 2, with 18 bases in between. The CDR3 has 14 amino acids. CDR3 sequence (DNA): TGTGCCACCGCCCCAGGAGTGTTTGCCTACGAGCAGTACTTC. Protein: CATAPGVFAYEQYF.

The chain links TRBV6-5 to TRBJ1-6; possibly TRBD1 for D (6 bases). V lost 0 bases and J 14 bases, leaving 8 bases between the germline ends. CDR3 length: 12 residues. The germline V gene has CDR1 MNHEY and CDR2 SVGAGI. DNA for the CDR3: TGTGCCAGCAGTTACTCCGAGGGGGCCCTCCACTTT. Translated: CASSYSEGALHF.

The chain couples TRBV27 to TRBJ2-1, with 10 bases aligning to TRBD2. Germline V gives CDR1 MNHEY, CDR2 SMNVEV (reference sequence). The J segment lost 3 bases and the V segment lost 7 bases, leaving 9 bases of the junction unmatched. This CDR3 has 16 amino acids. The CDR3 here is CASMSLAGGIYNEQFF. The CDR3 DNA is TGTGCCAGCATGTCATTAGCGGGGGGAATCTACAATGAGCAGTTCTTC.

Only a few counts were recorded for this clone. At the DNA level, this CDR3 is encoded by other sequences in the same sample as well. This chain joins TRBV5-1 and TRBJ1-3, with unresolved D. Per the germline V gene, CDR1 is SGHRS and CDR2 is YFSETQ. With 0 bases removed from V and 0 bases from J, the gap between germline ends came to 4 bases. This CDR3 has 14 residues. The CDR3 here is CASSLGSSGNTIYF. As DNA, the CDR3 is TGCGCCAGCAGCTTGGGGAGCTCTGGAAACACCATATATTTT.

V gene TRBV10-3 combines with J gene TRBJ2-7; 12 bases are shared with TRBD2. Looked up from germline, CDR1 is ENHRY and CDR2 is SYGVKD. This CDR3 contains 15 residues. The V segment lost 0 bases and the J segment 7 bases; nucleotides outside the gene matches: 4. Written as DNA, the CDR3 is TGTGCCATCAGTGAGTCGACTAGCGGGGGTGTTGAGCAGTACTTC. Translating it yields CAISESTSGGVEQYF.

The table lists this clone with a few counts. The CDR3 region has the DNA TGTGCCAGCAGCGAACGGACAGGGTCGTTTCGTGCAACTAATGAAAAACTGTTTTTT. It codes for CASSERTGSFRATNEKLFF. The V gene is TRBV7-9, the J gene TRBJ1-4; 8 bases map to TRBD1. Germline V CDR1 and CDR2: SEHNR, FQNEAQ (reference sequence). V shed 5 bases, J shed 0 bases, and the junction held 14 bases outside the gene matches. The length of the CDR3 is 19 residues.

V usage is TRBV3-1 (or the pseudogene TRBV3-2) and J usage is TRBJ2-2; 8 positions match TRBD1. V was clipped by 2 bases and J by 7 bases; unmatched bases: 6. The V gene's germline CDR1 is LGHDT and CDR2 YNNKEL (reference sequence). CDR3 length: 15 amino acids. The CDR3 DNA reads as TGTGCCAGCAGCCAACGACAGGGGTCTAGCGGGGAGCTGTTTTTT. Translation: CASSQRQGSSGELFF.

This chain's CDR3 is CASSTGQFDYGYTF. In DNA, the CDR3 is TGTGCCAGCAGCACCGGACAGTTTGACTATGGCTACACCTTC. V usage is TRBV5-4 and J usage is TRBJ1-2; TRBD1 is a possible D gene (6 bases). Trimming took off 4 bases at V and 3 bases at J, with 13 bases between the two ends. CDR1 and CDR2 from the germline V gene are SGHNT and YYREEE (reference sequence). The CDR3 length is 14 residues.

This chain joins TRBV12-5 and TRBJ1-1; D not certain. The V and J ends lost 6 bases and 4 bases respectively, with 18 bases between them. This CDR3 has 15 residues. Germline loops: CDR1 LGHNT, CDR2 FRNRAP. As DNA, the CDR3 is TGTGCTAGTGGCTTTATCAGGCGCGCGGTCACTGAAGCTTTCTTT. Its translation: CASGFIRRAVTEAFF.

The genes are TRBV7-9 and TRBJ2-1, with 7 bases aligning to TRBD1. Germline V gene sequence: CDR1 SEHNR, CDR2 FQNEAQ (reference sequence). There are 19 residues in the CDR3. The V segment lost 5 bases and the J segment 1 base; nucleotides outside the gene matches: 17. The CDR3 DNA reads TGTGCCAGCAGCCGCCAACAGGGGCCACCCCATCTATCCTACAATGAGCAGTTCTTC. The encoded protein is CASSRQQGPPHLSYNEQFF.

The J gene is TRBJ2-7, the V gene TRBV19, with 9 bases lining up with TRBD1. Germline assignment: CDR1 LNHDA and CDR2 SQIVND (reference sequence). V lost 6 bases and J lost 5; bases outside the gene matches: 8. There are 14 residues in the CDR3. Written as DNA, the CDR3 is TGTGCCAGTAGCCCCGGGACAGGGTGGGACGAGCAGTACTTC. Translated, it gives CASSPGTGWDEQYF.

The chain combines TRBV19 with TRBJ1-1; a possible D gene is TRBD1 (6 bases). Germline loops: CDR1 LNHDA, CDR2 SQIVND (reference sequence). V lost 4 bases and J lost 7, with 19 bases in between. The CDR3 covers 15 residues. The DNA of the CDR3 is TGTGCCAGTAGTACGGGACACCCTAGGATGGGTGAAGCTTTCTTT. As protein: CASSTGHPRMGEAFF.

V usage is TRBV4-1 and J usage is TRBJ2-5; TRBD1 aligns across 9 bases. The V gene end was trimmed by 5 bases and the J gene end by 1 base; junction bases not matched to a gene: 5. The CDR3 totals 15 residues. CDR1 and CDR2 from the germline V gene are MGHRA and YSYEKL. The CDR3 here is CASSKPGQGQETQYF. The DNA of the CDR3 is TGCGCCAGCAGCAAACCGGGACAGGGCCAAGAGACCCAGTACTTC.

This clone has a single count. The rearrangement uses TRBV18 and TRBJ1-4; D uncertain. Deletions cut 5 bases from V and 7 bases from J, with 11 bases between. The V gene's germline CDR1 is KGHSH and CDR2 LQKENI. The CDR3 extends over 13 amino acids. CDR3 sequence reads: CASSNGLGEKLFF. Here the CDR3 DNA reads TGTGCCAGCTCAAACGGACTTGGTGAAAAACTGTTTTTT.

The chain carries TRBV5-4 and TRBJ2-1; 8 bases map to TRBD2. This CDR3 is 15 amino acids long. Germline V CDR1 and CDR2: SGHNT, YYREEE (reference sequence). J lost 4 bases, V lost 2 bases, and 5 bases had no gene match. The CDR3 is CASSFRGGGYNEQFF. CDR3 nucleotide sequence: TGTGCCAGCAGCTTTCGGGGGGGTGGTTACAATGAGCAGTTCTTC. The whole variable domain, filled in from reference TRBV5-4 and TRBJ2-1, reads ETGVTQSPTHLIKTRGQQVTLRCSSQSGHNTVSWYQQALGQGPQFIFQYYREEENGRGNFPPRFSGLQFPNYSSELNVNALELDDSALYLCASSFRGGGYNEQFFGPGTRLTVL.